Here is one T cell receptor (beta chain) with its context. The sample is drawn from a study of blood T cell repertoires in COVID-19. Study-level information: Donors in the United States, Italy and Spain gave samples during acute or convalescent COVID-19. PBMCs, B-cell-depleted T cells, or T cells provided the cDNA or gDNA that made up the material.

Under the authors' procedure: For nucleated cells, counts were estimated from reference gene primer amplification. Sequencing was performed with immunoSEQ multiplex PCR; in TCRdb, only in-frame clones are kept and a portion is missing. The DNA gave D and trimming, while V, J and clone size come from that table. The repertoire includes approximately 70,000 clones, roughly 80% of them detected once, and just under 10% sits in the top ten. This CDR3 contains 15 residues. The V segment lost 4 bases and the J segment 3 bases; nucleotides outside the gene matches: 8. CDR1 and CDR2 from the germline V gene are SGHTA and FQGNSA.

The gene calls are TRBV7-2 and TRBJ2-7; 8 bases agree with TRBD1. This clonotype was sampled from a woman aged 50 to 60 with acute or convalescent COVID-19. Sequenced: peripheral blood. The CDR3 DNA follows: TGTGCCAGCAGCTCCCGGACAGGGAAGGACTACGAGCAGTACTTC. This sequence encodes CASSSRTGKDYEQYF. Together with reference TRBV7-2 and TRBJ2-7, the CDR3 gives the full variable domain: GAGVSQSPSNKVTEKGKDVELRCDPISGHTALYWYRQSLGQGLEFLIYFQGNSAPDKSGLPSDRFSAERTGGSVSTLTIQRTQQEDSAVYLCASSSRTGKDYEQYFGPGTRLTVT.